A single T cell receptor beta chain is shown here with its context. Unmatched junction bases numbered 2, after V lost 4 bases and J lost 0 bases. Germline V gives CDR1 SEHNR, CDR2 FQNEAQ (reference sequence). This CDR3 comprises 15 residues. This record belongs to a study of blood T cell repertoires in COVID-19. Data came from immunoSEQ multiplex PCR; TCRdb stores just in-frame clones and leaves some out. The sample includes some 200,000 clones, approximately 84% of them seen just once. Material: PBMCs or T cells enriched from blood (not recorded which). The chain joins TRBV7-9 to TRBJ1-1; 10 bases match TRBD1. This TCR derives from a man aged 40-49 years who had recovered from COVID-19. The CDR3 bases are TGTGCCAGCAGCTCCGGACAGGGGGTGAACACTGAAGCTTTCTTT. It encodes CASSSGQGVNTEAFF.